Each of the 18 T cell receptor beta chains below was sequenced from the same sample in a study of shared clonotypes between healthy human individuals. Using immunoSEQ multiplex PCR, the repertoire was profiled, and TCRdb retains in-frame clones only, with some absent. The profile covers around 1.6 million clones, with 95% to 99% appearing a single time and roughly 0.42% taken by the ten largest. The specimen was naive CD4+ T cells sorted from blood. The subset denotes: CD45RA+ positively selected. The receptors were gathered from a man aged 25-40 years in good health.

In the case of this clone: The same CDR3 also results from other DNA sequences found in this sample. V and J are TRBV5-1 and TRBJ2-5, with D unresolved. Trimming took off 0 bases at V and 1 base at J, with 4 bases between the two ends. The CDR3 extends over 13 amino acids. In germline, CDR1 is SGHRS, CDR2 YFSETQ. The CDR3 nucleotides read TGCGCCAGCAGCTTGGGAGTCCAAGAGACCCAGTACTTC. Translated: CASSLGVQETQYF.

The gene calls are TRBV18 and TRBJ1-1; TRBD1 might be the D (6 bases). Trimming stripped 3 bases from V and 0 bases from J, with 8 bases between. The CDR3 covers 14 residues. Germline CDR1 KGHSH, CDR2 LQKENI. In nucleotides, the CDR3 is TGTGCCAGCTCACCGGGACATCTGAACACTGAAGCTTTCTTT. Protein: CASSPGHLNTEAFF.

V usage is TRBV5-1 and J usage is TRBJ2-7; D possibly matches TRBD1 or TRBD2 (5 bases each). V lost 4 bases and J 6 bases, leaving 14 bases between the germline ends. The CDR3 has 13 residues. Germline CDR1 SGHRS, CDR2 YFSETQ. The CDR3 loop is CASSEGPPGEQYF. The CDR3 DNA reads TGCGCCAGCAGCGAGGGACCTCCCGGCGAGCAGTACTTC.

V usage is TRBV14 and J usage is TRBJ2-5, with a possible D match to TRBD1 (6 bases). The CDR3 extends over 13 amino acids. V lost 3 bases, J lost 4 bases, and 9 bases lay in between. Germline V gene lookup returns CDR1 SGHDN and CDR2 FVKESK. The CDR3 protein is CASSHAQGETQYF. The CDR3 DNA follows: TGTGCCAGCAGCCACGCACAGGGAGAGACCCAGTACTTC.

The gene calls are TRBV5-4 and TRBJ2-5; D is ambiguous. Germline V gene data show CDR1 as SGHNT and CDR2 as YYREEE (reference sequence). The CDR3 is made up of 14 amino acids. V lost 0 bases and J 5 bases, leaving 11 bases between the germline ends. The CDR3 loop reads CASSLDAAGETQYF. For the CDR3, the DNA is TGTGCCAGCAGCTTGGATGCGGCTGGGGAGACCCAGTACTTC. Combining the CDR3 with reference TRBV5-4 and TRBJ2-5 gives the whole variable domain ETGVTQSPTHLIKTRGQQVTLRCSSQSGHNTVSWYQQALGQGPQFIFQYYREEENGRGNFPPRFSGLQFPNYSSELNVNALELDDSALYLCASSLDAAGETQYFGPGTRLLVL.

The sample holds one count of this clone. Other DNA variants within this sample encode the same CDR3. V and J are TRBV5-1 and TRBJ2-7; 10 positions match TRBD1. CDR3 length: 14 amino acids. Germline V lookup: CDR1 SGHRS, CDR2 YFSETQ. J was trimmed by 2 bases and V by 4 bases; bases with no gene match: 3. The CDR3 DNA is TGCGCCAGCAGCAGGGGACAGGGGCCCTACGAGCAGTACTTC. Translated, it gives CASSRGQGPYEQYF.

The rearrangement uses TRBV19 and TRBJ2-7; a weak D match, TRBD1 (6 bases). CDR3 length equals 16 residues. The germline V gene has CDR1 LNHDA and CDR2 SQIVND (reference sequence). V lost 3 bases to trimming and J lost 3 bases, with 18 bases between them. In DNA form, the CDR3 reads TGTGCCAGTAGTATCGTCCCAACAGGGCTCGGCTACGAGCAGTACTTC. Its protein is CASSIVPTGLGYEQYF. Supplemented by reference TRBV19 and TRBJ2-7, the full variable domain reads DGGITQSPKYLFRKEGQNVTLSCEQNLNHDAMYWYRQDPGQGLRLIYYSQIVNDFQKGDIAEGYSVSREKKESFPLTVTSAQKNPTAFYLCASSIVPTGLGYEQYFGPGTRLTVT.

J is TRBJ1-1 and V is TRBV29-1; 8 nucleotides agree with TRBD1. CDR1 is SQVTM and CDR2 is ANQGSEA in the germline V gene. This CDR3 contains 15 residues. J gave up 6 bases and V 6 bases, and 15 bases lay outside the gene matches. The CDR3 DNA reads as TGCAGCGTGGTGGGCGACAGGGGATGGGCCCCTGAAGCTTTCTTT. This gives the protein CSVVGDRGWAPEAFF.

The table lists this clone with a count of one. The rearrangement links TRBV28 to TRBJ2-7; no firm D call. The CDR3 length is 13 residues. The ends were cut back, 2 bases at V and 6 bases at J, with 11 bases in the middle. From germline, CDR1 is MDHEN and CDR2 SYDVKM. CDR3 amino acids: CASSLAPTGEQYF. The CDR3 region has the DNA TGTGCCAGCAGTTTAGCTCCTACTGGCGAGCAGTACTTC.

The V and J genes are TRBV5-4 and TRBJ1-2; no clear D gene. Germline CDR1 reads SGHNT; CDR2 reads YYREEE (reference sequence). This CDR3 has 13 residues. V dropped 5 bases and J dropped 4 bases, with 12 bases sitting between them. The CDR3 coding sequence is TGTGCCAGCAGTCACGAGTCGGGCTATGGCTACACCTTC. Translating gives CASSHESGYGYTF. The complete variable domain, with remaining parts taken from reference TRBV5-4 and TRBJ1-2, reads ETGVTQSPTHLIKTRGQQVTLRCSSQSGHNTVSWYQQALGQGPQFIFQYYREEENGRGNFPPRFSGLQFPNYSSELNVNALELDDSALYLCASSHESGYGYTFGSGTRLTVV.

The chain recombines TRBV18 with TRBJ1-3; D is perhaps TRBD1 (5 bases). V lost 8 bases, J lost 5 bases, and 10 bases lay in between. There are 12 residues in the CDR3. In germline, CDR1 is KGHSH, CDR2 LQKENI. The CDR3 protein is CASDTGRNTIYF. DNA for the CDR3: TGTGCCAGCGATACAGGTCGAAACACCATATATTTT.

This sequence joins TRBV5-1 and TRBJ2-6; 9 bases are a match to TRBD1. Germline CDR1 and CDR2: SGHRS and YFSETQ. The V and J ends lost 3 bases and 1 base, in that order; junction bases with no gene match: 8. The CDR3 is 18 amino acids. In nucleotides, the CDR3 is TGCGCCAGCAGCTCGACCACAGGGGGCGTTTCTGGGGCCAACGTCCTGACTTTC. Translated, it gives CASSSTTGGVSGANVLTF.

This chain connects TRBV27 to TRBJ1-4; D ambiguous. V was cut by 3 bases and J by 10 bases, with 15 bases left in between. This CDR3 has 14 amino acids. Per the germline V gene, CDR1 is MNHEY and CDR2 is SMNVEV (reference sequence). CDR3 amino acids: CASSFGGVRTKLFF. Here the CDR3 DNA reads TGTGCCAGCAGTTTTGGCGGGGTTCGGACAAAACTGTTTTTT.

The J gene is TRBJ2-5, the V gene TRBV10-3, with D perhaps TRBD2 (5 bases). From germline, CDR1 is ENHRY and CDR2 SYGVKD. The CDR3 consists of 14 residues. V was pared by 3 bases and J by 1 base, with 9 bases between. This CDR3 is CAISDYRGQETQYF. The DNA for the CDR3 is TGTGCCATCAGTGACTACCGGGGCCAAGAGACCCAGTACTTC.

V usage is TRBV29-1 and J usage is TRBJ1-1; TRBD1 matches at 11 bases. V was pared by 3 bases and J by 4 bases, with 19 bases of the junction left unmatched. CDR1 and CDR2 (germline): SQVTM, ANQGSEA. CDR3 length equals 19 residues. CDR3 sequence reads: CSVDPRTGTGGYGGTEAFF. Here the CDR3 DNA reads TGCAGCGTTGATCCCCGAACCGGGACAGGGGGTTACGGCGGCACTGAAGCTTTCTTT.

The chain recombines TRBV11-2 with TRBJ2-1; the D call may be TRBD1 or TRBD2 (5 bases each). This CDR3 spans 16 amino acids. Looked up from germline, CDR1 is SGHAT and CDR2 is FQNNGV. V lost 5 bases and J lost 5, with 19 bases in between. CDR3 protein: CASSQNRGRDHNEQFF. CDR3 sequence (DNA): TGTGCCAGCAGCCAAAACCGGGGACGGGACCACAATGAGCAGTTCTTC. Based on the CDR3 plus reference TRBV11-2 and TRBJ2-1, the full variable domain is EAGVAQSPRYKIIEKRQSVAFWCNPISGHATLYWYQQILGQGPKLLIQFQNNGVVDDSQLPKDRFSAERLKGVDSTLKIQPAKLEDSAVYLCASSQNRGRDHNEQFFGPGTRLTVL.

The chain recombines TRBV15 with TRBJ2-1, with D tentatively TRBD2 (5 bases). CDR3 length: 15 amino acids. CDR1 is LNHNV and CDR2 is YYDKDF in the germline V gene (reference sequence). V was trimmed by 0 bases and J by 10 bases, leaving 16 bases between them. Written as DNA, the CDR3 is TGTGCCACCAGCAGAGAGCGGGCACGGCAGAGCGAGCAGTTCTTC. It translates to CATSRERARQSEQFF.

This CDR3 is CASSLTGQGKSETQYF. The DNA for the CDR3 is TGTGCCAGCAGCCTTACTGGACAGGGAAAAAGTGAGACCCAGTACTTC. V gene TRBV27 combines with J gene TRBJ2-5; 8 bases are a match to TRBD1. The CDR3 loop spans 16 amino acids. V gave up 6 bases and J gave up 5 bases; unmatched junction bases: 14. Germline V CDR1 and CDR2: MNHEY, SMNVEV (reference sequence).